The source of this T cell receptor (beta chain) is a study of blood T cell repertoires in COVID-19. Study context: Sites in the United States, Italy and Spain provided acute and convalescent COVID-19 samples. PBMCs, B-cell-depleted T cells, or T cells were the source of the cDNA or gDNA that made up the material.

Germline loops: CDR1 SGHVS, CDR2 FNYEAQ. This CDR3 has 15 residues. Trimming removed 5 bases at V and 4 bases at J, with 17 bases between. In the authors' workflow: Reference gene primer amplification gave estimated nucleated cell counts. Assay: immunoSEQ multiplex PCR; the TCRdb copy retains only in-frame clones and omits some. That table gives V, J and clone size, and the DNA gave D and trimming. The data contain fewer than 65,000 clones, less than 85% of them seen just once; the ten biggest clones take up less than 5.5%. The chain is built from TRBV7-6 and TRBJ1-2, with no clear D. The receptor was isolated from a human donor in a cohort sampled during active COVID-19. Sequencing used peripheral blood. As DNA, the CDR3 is TGTGCCAGCAGCCCTGGAGTGGTAGAATCCTATGGCTACACCTTC. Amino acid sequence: CASSPGVVESYGYTF.